This T cell receptor (beta chain) derives from a study of CXCR3-negative and CXCR3-positive naive CD8 T cells. Notes on the study in general: CXCR3-positive naive cells had TRB CDR3s that were more hydrophobic than CXCR3-negative naive cells had.

Per germline, CDR1 SQVTM and CDR2 ANQGSEA. The CDR3 is 15 residues long. Naive CD8+ T cells were CD45RO-CCR7+CD27+CD95-. In regard to this clonotype: Its specificity is unknown.

It was by 5' RACE with UMI labels that the TRB cDNA libraries were prepared. TCRdb re-called the 5' RACE reads and catalogs CDR3 proteins one per entry, DNA excluded. The sample has about 81,000 distinct CDR3 sequences; the top ten hold 1.5% to 2%. The receptor was derived from a human donor in good health. Some clones in this sample may be carry-over from other donors' samples. Material: naive CXCR3- CD8+ T cells from blood. Indicated subset: CD45RO-CCR7+CD27+CD95- naive CD8+ T cells lacking CXCR3 (TNR3-). The rearrangement uses TRBV29-1 and TRBJ2-1; without DNA, the TCRdb call of TRBD1 cannot be checked. CDR3 amino acids: CSVQGGDHSYNEQFF.